The clone carrying this TCR beta chain was seen only a few times. The sample comes from a study of blood T cell repertoires in COVID-19. Background on the study: COVID-19 samples collected from the United States, Italy and Spain covered acute and convalescent phases. The cDNA or gDNA used as material had been derived from T cells, B-cell-depleted T cells, or PBMCs.

Patients from Seattle were sampled longitudinally, starting during active infection. Germline V gives CDR1 LGHNA, CDR2 YSLEER. This CDR3 comprises 15 residues. The ends were cut back, 0 bases at V and 8 bases at J, with 11 bases in the middle. In the original workflow: Estimated nucleated cell counts came from reference gene primer amplification. Data came from immunoSEQ multiplex PCR; TCRdb stores just in-frame clones and leaves some out. That table is the source of V, J and clone size, and D and trimming were worked out from the DNA. Here the sample spans about 300,000 clones, approximately 84% being singletons.

Source material: peripheral blood. This receptor was obtained from a human donor with COVID-19, enrolled during active disease. The donor label of this sample is uncertain. The chain joins TRBV4-3 to TRBJ1-6; TRBD1 is a possible D gene (5 bases). The CDR3 DNA follows: TGCGCCAGCAGCCAAGATGGGGGGGAGTATTCACCCCTCCACTTT. This gives the protein CASSQDGGEYSPLHF.